Each of the 18 T cell receptor beta chains below was sequenced from the same sample in a study of post-analysis software for immune sequencing data. Findings and caveats of the study: Patients used about five TRBV segments, including TRBV5-6, TRBV5-1 and TRBV20-1, more often than controls.

Sequencing libraries made from TCR beta cDNA carried unique molecular identifiers. Using its own MiXCR run on the PCR reads, TCRdb lists one record per CDR3 protein. The data contain around 770,000 distinct CDR3 sequences, 40% to 55% of them singletons. The antigens for these receptors are not known. The sample comprised blood. Receptors originate from a girl aged 5-17 years with multiple sclerosis.

This clonotype was recorded at least ten times. The genes are TRBV7-3 and TRBJ2-3; maybe TRBD2 (5 bases). This CDR3 comprises 15 residues. Trimming cost V 2 bases and J 1 base, with 10 bases left between them. The germline gives CDR1 SGHTA, CDR2 FQGTGA. This CDR3 reads CASSLAGHGTDTQYF. CDR3 sequence (DNA): TGTGCCAGCAGCTTAGCGGGCCACGGCACAGATACGCAGTATTTT.

This chain joins TRBV6-5 and TRBJ2-7; tentatively, D is TRBD1 or TRBD2 (6 bases each). The CDR3 has 13 residues. The germline CDR1 and CDR2 sequences are MNHEY and SVGAGI. V lost 8 bases to trimming and J lost 6 bases, with 17 bases between them. The CDR3 spells CASCSGARGEQYF. The CDR3 nucleotides are TGTGCCAGCTGTTCGGGGGCCCGGGGCGAGCAGTACTTC.

This clonotype appeared a few times. The chain joins TRBV20-1 to TRBJ2-1, with 11 bases that match TRBD2. The germline V gene encodes CDR1 DFQATT and CDR2 SNEGSKA (reference sequence). The CDR3 loop spans 14 amino acids. V gave up 6 bases and J gave up 3 bases; unmatched junction bases: 4. For the CDR3, the DNA is TGCAGTGCACTGGGACTAGCGGACTACAATGAGCAGTTCTTC. Translation gives CSALGLADYNEQFF.

The chain links TRBV12-3 or TRBV12-4 to TRBJ1-5; no firm D call. The CDR3 length is 13 residues. V lost 0 bases and J 5 bases, leaving 5 bases between the germline ends. In nucleotides, the CDR3 is TGTGCCAGCAGTTTAGCCTGGGATCAGCCCCAGCATTTT. It is translated as CASSLAWDQPQHF.

The J gene is TRBJ2-3, the V gene TRBV12-3 or TRBV12-4; possible D gene TRBD1, 5 bases. This CDR3 is built from 14 residues. V lost 4 bases and J lost 6, with 14 bases in between. CDR3 nucleotides: TGTGCCAGCAGTTGGAGAGTGGGGCGGGATACGCAGTATTTT. It translates to CASSWRVGRDTQYF.

This clonotype appeared once. The chain uses TRBV5-5 and TRBJ1-2; D uncertain. The CDR3 consists of 14 residues. The ends were cut back, 7 bases at V and 1 base at J, with 14 bases in the middle. The germline V gene encodes CDR1 SGHKS and CDR2 YYEKEE (reference sequence). The CDR3 DNA sequence: TGTGCCAGCGGGGAGGCAGTAATTAACTATGGCTACACCTTC. Translating it yields CASGEAVINYGYTF.

The rearrangement uses TRBV29-1 and TRBJ2-7, with 8 bases identical to TRBD2. Per germline, CDR1 SQVTM and CDR2 ANQGSEA. V dropped 6 bases and J dropped 3; count of bases not matched to a gene: 7. CDR3 length equals 13 residues. The CDR3 coding sequence is TGCAGCGTCCACGGACTAGCAGGCTACGAGCAGTACTTC. Translated, it gives CSVHGLAGYEQYF.

The rearrangement joins TRBV4-2 to TRBJ2-4, with 8 positions matching TRBD1. J lost 13 bases, V lost 3 bases, and 2 bases had no gene match. The CDR3 has 11 residues. Germline CDR1 is LGHNA and CDR2 is YNFKEQ. CDR3 protein: CASSQGDRQYF. The CDR3 bases are TGTGCCAGCAGCCAGGGGGACAGGCAGTACTTC.

CDR3 sequence reads: CAISDDDYHNEQFF. The CDR3 DNA reads TGTGCCATCAGTGACGACGACTACCACAATGAGCAGTTCTTC. V and J are TRBV10-3 and TRBJ2-1; weak D call: TRBD2 (5 bases). CDR1 and CDR2 (germline): ENHRY, SYGVKD. This CDR3 is built from 14 residues. Trimming pared 3 bases from V and 5 bases from J, leaving 11 bases between.

V and J are TRBV7-9 and TRBJ2-3; 8 bases are shared with TRBD1. Germline CDR1 is SEHNR and CDR2 is FQNEAQ (reference sequence). V lost 5 bases to trimming and J lost 6 bases; unmatched junction nucleotides: 10. The CDR3 is 15 residues long. In nucleotides, the CDR3 is TGTGCCAGCAGCATTCCGGGACAGGTTGTGGATACGCAGTATTTT. Translating gives CASSIPGQVVDTQYF.

Regarding this clonotype: The junction does not match germline at one end; this may be a read error. The DNA of the CDR3 is TGTGTCAGCAGCCTGGAGGTAACAGGGGAAGCTTTCTTT. The encoded protein is CVSSLEVTGEAFF. The V call is TRBV12-3 or TRBV12-4, the J call TRBJ1-1, with D perhaps TRBD1 (6 bases). This CDR3 contains 13 residues.

The rearrangement joins TRBV19 to TRBJ1-5; D unclear. Trimming shortened V by 5 bases and J by 4 bases, and 9 bases separated the two germline ends. Germline values: CDR1 LNHDA, CDR2 SQIVND (reference sequence). The CDR3 is 13 residues long. The CDR3 loop is CASSPRENQPQHF. The CDR3 DNA reads as TGTGCCAGTAGTCCCCGGGAGAATCAGCCCCAGCATTTT.

The chain joins TRBV20-1 to TRBJ2-2; D is unresolved. CDR1 is DFQATT, CDR2 SNEGSKA, per germline (reference sequence). Trimming removed 1 base from V and 9 bases from J, with 15 bases in between. The CDR3 is made up of 14 amino acids. CDR3 in amino acids: CSARALASARELFF. The CDR3 DNA reads as TGCAGTGCTAGAGCCCTGGCAAGCGCCAGGGAGCTGTTTTTT.

This clonotype has more than one count but fewer than ten. The chain uses TRBV6-5 and TRBJ2-7; weak D call: TRBD1 (6 bases). The CDR3 runs to 13 residues. The germline V gene has CDR1 MNHEY and CDR2 SVGAGI. Trimming stripped 2 bases from V and 7 bases from J, with 12 bases between. The CDR3: CASSYHYRDEQYF. CDR3 in DNA: TGTGCCAGCAGTTACCATTACAGGGATGAGCAGTACTTC.

This clonotype was seen a few times. The chain uses TRBV7-9 and TRBJ2-1; the match to TRBD2 covers 8 bases. The germline CDR1 and CDR2 sequences are SEHNR and FQNEAQ (reference sequence). V lost 2 bases and J lost 9; bases outside the gene matches: 6. The CDR3 consists of 14 residues. The CDR3 nucleotides are TGTGCCAGCAGCTTACCCGGACTAGCCGGTGAGCAGTTCTTC. It yields the protein CASSLPGLAGEQFF.

The chain recombines TRBV21-1 with TRBJ2-1; TRBD2 is the table's D call and was not checked against the DNA. TRBV21-1 is a pseudogene segment. The CDR3 sequence is 16 residues long. This CDR3 is CASSKGRGRVLNEQFF. The CDR3 DNA follows: TGTGCCAGCAGCAAAGGACGCGGGAGGGTTTTGAATGAGCAGTTCTTC.

This clonotype was seen a few times. The genes are TRBV6-5 and TRBJ2-7; 7 bases fit TRBD2. The CDR3 runs to 14 residues. The J segment lost 2 bases and the V segment lost 6 bases, leaving 7 bases of the junction unmatched. Germline values: CDR1 MNHEY, CDR2 SVGAGI. The CDR3 loop is CASRGGSLTYEQYF. The DNA of the CDR3 is TGTGCCAGCAGGGGGGGGAGTCTAACCTACGAGCAGTACTTC.

This clonotype has at least ten counts. The V gene is TRBV7-6, the J gene TRBJ2-3, with 10 positions matching TRBD2. CDR1 and CDR2 from the germline V gene are SGHVS and FNYEAQ. V shed 6 bases and J 11 bases; nucleotides not matched to a gene: 14. The CDR3 length is 15 residues. The CDR3, as DNA: TGTGCCAGCAGGTTTACTAGCGGGACCGCATCTAAGCAGTATTTT. Translation gives CASRFTSGTASKQYF.